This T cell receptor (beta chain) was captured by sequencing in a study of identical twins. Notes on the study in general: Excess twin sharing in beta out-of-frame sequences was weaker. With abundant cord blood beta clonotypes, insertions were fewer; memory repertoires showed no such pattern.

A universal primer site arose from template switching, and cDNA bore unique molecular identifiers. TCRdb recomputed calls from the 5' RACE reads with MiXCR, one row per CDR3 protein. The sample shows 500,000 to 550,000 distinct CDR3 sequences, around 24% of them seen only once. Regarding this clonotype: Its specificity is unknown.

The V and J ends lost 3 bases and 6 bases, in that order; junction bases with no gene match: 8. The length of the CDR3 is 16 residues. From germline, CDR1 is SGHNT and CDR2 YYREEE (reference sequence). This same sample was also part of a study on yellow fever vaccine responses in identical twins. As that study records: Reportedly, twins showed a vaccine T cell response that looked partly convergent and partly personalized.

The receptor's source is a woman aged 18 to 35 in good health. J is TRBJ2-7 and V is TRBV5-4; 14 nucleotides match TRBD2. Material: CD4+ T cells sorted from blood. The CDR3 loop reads CASSYGSGLAGVEQYF. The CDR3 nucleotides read TGTGCCAGCAGCTACGGATCGGGACTAGCGGGAGTCGAGCAGTACTTC.